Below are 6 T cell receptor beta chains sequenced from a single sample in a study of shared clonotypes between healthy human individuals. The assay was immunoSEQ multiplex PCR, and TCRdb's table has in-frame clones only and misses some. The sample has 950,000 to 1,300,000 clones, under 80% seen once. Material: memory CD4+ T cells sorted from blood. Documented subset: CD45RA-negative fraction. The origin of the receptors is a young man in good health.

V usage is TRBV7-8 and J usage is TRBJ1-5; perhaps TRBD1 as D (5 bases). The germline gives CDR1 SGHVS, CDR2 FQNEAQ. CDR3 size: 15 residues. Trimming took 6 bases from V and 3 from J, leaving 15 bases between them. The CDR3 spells CASRRTDSSNQPQHF. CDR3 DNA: TGTGCCAGCAGACGGACTGACAGCTCCAATCAGCCCCAGCATTTT.

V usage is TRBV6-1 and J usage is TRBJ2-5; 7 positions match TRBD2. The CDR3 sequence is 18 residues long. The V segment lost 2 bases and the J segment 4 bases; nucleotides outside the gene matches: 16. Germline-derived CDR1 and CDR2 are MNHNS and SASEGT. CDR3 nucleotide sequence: TGTGCCAGCAGTGAATGGCCTCTATTACCGGGAGGTCGAGAGACCCAGTACTTC. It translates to CASSEWPLLPGGRETQYF.

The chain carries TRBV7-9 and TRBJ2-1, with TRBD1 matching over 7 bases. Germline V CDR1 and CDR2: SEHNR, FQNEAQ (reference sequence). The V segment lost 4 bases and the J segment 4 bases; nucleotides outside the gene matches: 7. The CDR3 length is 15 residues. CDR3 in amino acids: CASSSQGPRYNEQFF. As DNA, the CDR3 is TGTGCCAGCAGCTCACAGGGGCCCCGTTACAATGAGCAGTTCTTC. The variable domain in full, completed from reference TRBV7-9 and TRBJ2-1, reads DTGVSQNPRHKITKRGQNVTFRCDPISEHNRLYWYRQTLGQGPEFLTYFQNEAQLEKSRLLSDRFSAERPKGSFSTLEIQRTEQGDSAMYLCASSSQGPRYNEQFFGPGTRLTVL.

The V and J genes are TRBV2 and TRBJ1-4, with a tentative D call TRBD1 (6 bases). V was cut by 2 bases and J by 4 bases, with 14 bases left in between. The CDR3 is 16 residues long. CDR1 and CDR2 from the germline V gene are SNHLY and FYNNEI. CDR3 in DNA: TGTGCCAGCAGTGAAAGTGAGGGGGGCCATAATGAAAAACTGTTTTTT. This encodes CASSESEGGHNEKLFF.

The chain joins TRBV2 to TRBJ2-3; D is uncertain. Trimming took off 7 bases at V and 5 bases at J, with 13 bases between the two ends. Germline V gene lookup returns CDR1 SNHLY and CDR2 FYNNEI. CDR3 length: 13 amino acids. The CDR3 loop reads CASTIVSRDTQYF. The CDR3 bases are TGTGCCAGCACAATAGTCTCCCGAGATACGCAGTATTTT.

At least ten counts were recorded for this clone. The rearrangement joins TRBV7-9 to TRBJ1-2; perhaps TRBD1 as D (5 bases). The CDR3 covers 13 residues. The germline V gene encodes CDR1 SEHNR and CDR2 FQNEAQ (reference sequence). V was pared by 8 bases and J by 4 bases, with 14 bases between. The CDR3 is CASGRDLSYGYTF. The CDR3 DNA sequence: TGTGCCAGCGGAAGGGACCTTTCCTATGGCTACACCTTC.